Listed below are T cell receptor beta chains from one sample, sequenced in a study of patients and donors after allogeneic stem cell transplantation. MiXCR, applied by TCRdb to the RT-PCR reads, yields one record per CDR3 protein. The sample records 98,000 or so distinct CDR3 sequences, about a third being singletons. What was sequenced was blood, either unsorted or a sorted T cell fraction (not recorded which). The receptors originated from a human donor who was either an allogeneic HSCT recipient or a stem cell or donor lymphocyte infusion donor (not recorded which). It is not recorded whose cells these are; they may come from a transplant donor. The CDR3 runs from the conserved cysteine through the conserved F or W. The D gene is left open where the match is weak. Some rows mark clone size as missing; the rest say once, few, many or name a class of expanded clone.

D gene	V gene	J gene	clone size	CDR3 protein	CDR3 DNA
.	TRBV11-3	TRBJ2-7	.	CASSLEGSVATVEQYF	TGTGCCAGCAGCTTAGAAGGATCGGTCGCAACCGTCGAGCAGTACTTC
.	TRBV7-2	TRBJ2-1	.	CASSYPSRNEQFF	TGTGCCAGCAGCTACCCCTCCCGAAATGAGCAGTTCTTC
.	TRBV29-1	TRBJ1-4	few	CSRQENEKLFF	TGCAGTAGACAGGAAAATGAAAAACTGTTTTTT
.	TRBV20-1	TRBJ1-1	few	CSAKLGMDTEAFF	TGCAGTGCTAAACTCGGGATGGACACTGAAGCTTTCTTT
.	TRBV7-2	TRBJ2-1	once	CASSWGTGEVYEQFF	TGTGCCAGCAGCTGGGGCACGGGGGAGGTCTATGAGCAGTTCTTC
.	TRBV14	TRBJ1-1	.	CASSLRQVNTEAFF	TGTGCCAGCAGCCTTCGACAGGTCAACACTGAAGCTTTCTTT
TRBD1	TRBV3-1	TRBJ2-7	.	CASSQGGGWSYEQYF	TGTGCCAGCAGCCAAGGAGGGGGCTGGTCCTACGAGCAGTACTTC
.	TRBV15	TRBJ2-7	.	CATSRAPSTSYEQYF	TGTGCCACCAGCAGAGCTCCTTCTACTAGCTACGAGCAGTACTTC
.	TRBV28	TRBJ1-6	.	CASGPSTGRIYF	TGTGCCAGCGGGCCTTCGACAGGCCGGATCTATTTT
.	TRBV12-3/TRBV12-4	TRBJ2-3	once	CASRRLGAGTLTSTDTQYF	TGTGCCAGCAGGCGGTTGGGGGCGGGAACTTTAACTAGCACAGATACGCAGTATTTT
TRBD1	TRBV18	TRBJ2-7	few	CASSHGTAPYEQYF	TGTGCCAGCTCACACGGGACAGCCCCATACGAGCAGTACTTC
TRBD1	TRBV7-2	TRBJ1-1	.	CASSPRQGLNTEAFF	TGTGCCAGCAGCCCCCGACAGGGGCTGAACACTGAAGCTTTCTTT
TRBD2	TRBV7-2	TRBJ2-2	few	CASTPDPRTSGTGELFF	TGTGCCAGCACCCCAGACCCCAGGACTAGTGGCACCGGGGAGCTGTTTTTT
.	TRBV12-3/TRBV12-4	TRBJ1-2	few	CASSFVEGYTF	TGTGCCAGCAGTTTTGTGGAAGGCTACACCTTC
.	TRBV18	TRBJ2-5	.	CASSPSQRRETQYF	TGTGCCAGCTCACCTTCGCAGCGGAGGGAGACCCAGTACTTC
.	TRBV6-2/TRBV6-3	TRBJ2-7	.	CASSYSKGEQYF	TGTGCCAGCAGTTACTCGAAGGGTGAGCAGTACTTC
.	TRBV20-1	TRBJ2-1	.	CSARRVGEQFF	TGCAGTGCTAGAAGGGTTGGTGAGCAGTTCTTC
.	TRBV24-1	TRBJ1-4	.	CATSDSTGAYEKLFF	TGTGCCACCAGTGATTCGACCGGCGCATATGAAAAACTGTTTTTT
.	TRBV6-5	TRBJ1-3	.	CASSPLQGTGNTIYF	TGTGCCAGCAGTCCACTACAGGGAACTGGAAACACCATATATTTT
TRBD2	TRBV20-1	TRBJ2-3	.	CSASRLANTDTQYF	TGCAGTGCTAGTCGACTAGCGAACACAGATACGCAGTATTTT
.	TRBV2	TRBJ1-2	few	CASRGPHGYGYTF	TGTGCCAGCAGGGGCCCCCACGGCTATGGCTACACCTTC
.	TRBV29-1	TRBJ2-7	.	CSVYRGPGEQYF	TGCAGCGTTTACCGGGGCCCGGGGGAGCAGTACTTC
.	TRBV6-5	TRBJ2-3	.	CASSYSRPSGDTQYF	TGTGCCAGCAGTTACTCAAGGCCCTCGGGGGATACGCAGTATTTT
.	TRBV12-3/TRBV12-4	TRBJ1-2	.	CANSGDSLGGYTF	TGTGCCAACTCCGGGGACTCCCTGGGCGGCTACACCTTC
.	TRBV10-1	TRBJ2-1	.	CASSVSPYGEQFF	TGCGCCAGCAGTGTCTCTCCCTACGGTGAGCAGTTCTTC
.	TRBV28	TRBJ2-1	few	CASSLSGEQFF	TGTGCCAGCAGCTTATCGGGTGAGCAGTTCTTC
.	TRBV20-1	TRBJ1-1	many	CTSGKGWDTEAFF	TGCACCTCAGGGAAAGGATGGGACACTGAAGCTTTCTTT
TRBD2	TRBV29-1	TRBJ2-1	many	CSVERTSGRKQFF	TGCAGCGTTGAACGGACTAGCGGGAGAAAACAGTTCTTC
TRBD1	TRBV29-1	TRBJ1-1	.	CSADRGADTEAFF	TGCAGCGCTGACAGGGGGGCGGACACTGAAGCTTTCTTT
.	TRBV19	TRBJ1-6	.	CATEQAANSPLHF	TGTGCCACCGAACAGGCCGCAAATTCACCCCTCCACTTT
TRBD2	TRBV12-3/TRBV12-4	TRBJ2-1	.	CASSPRTGGRYNEQFF	TGTGCCAGCAGCCCGAGGACGGGGGGGAGATACAATGAGCAGTTCTTC
TRBD2	TRBV12-3/TRBV12-4	TRBJ2-1	.	CASSLRLAQYNEQFF	TGTGCCAGCAGCCTTAGACTAGCGCAGTACAATGAGCAGTTCTTC
.	TRBV6-6	TRBJ2-3	.	CASSSYTQYF	TGTGCCAGCAGCTCTTACACGCAGTATTTT
TRBD1	TRBV24-1	TRBJ2-1	.	CATSADRFSPYSEQFF	TGTGCCACCAGTGCGGACAGGTTCTCGCCTTACAGTGAGCAGTTCTTC
TRBD2	TRBV7-2	TRBJ2-2	.	CASSLGTSDTGELFF	TGTGCCAGCAGCCTCGGGACTAGTGACACCGGGGAGCTGTTTTTT
TRBD1	TRBV6-2/TRBV6-3	TRBJ1-2	few	CASSYSGQPNYGYTF	TGTGCCAGCAGTTACTCGGGACAGCCTAACTATGGCTACACCTTC
.	TRBV5-5	TRBJ2-3	.	CASSLATRTDTQYF	TGTGCCAGCAGCTTGGCAACACGAACAGATACGCAGTATTTT
.	TRBV12-3/TRBV12-4	TRBJ1-4	.	CASRMRSSTNEKLFF	TGTGCCAGCAGGATGAGATCTTCAACTAATGAAAAACTGTTTTTT
TRBD2	TRBV7-8	TRBJ2-1	few	CASSKGLAPIAYNEQFF	TGTGCCAGCAGCAAAGGACTAGCGCCCATAGCCTACAATGAGCAGTTCTTC
TRBD1	TRBV7-3	TRBJ2-1	.	CASSLKGTAYNEQFF	TGTGCCAGCAGCTTAAAAGGGACAGCCTACAATGAGCAGTTCTTC
.	TRBV15	TRBJ1-2	.	CATSRDMWDTLNYGYTF	TGTGCCACCAGCAGAGATATGTGGGACACCCTGAACTATGGCTACACCTTC
TRBD1	TRBV29-1	TRBJ2-2	.	CSVSLADRGYNTGELFF	TGCAGCGTTTCGCTCGCTGACAGGGGGTACAACACCGGGGAGCTGTTTTTT
.	TRBV27	TRBJ2-6	.	CASSLSNSGANVLTF	TGTGCCAGCAGTTTATCGAATTCTGGGGCCAACGTCCTGACTTTC
TRBD1	TRBV7-2	TRBJ1-3	few	CASSFDLGTGGSGNTIYF	TGTGCCAGCAGCTTCGACCTCGGGACAGGGGGCTCTGGAAACACCATATATTTT
.	TRBV20-1	TRBJ1-6	.	CSARVGMNSPLHF	TGCAGTGCTAGAGTGGGCATGAATTCACCCCTCCACTTT
.	TRBV21-1	TRBJ2-2	.	CASSNVPGLAGETGELFF	TGTGCCAGCAGCAACGTTCCGGGACTAGCGGGAGAGACCGGGGAGCTGTTTTTT